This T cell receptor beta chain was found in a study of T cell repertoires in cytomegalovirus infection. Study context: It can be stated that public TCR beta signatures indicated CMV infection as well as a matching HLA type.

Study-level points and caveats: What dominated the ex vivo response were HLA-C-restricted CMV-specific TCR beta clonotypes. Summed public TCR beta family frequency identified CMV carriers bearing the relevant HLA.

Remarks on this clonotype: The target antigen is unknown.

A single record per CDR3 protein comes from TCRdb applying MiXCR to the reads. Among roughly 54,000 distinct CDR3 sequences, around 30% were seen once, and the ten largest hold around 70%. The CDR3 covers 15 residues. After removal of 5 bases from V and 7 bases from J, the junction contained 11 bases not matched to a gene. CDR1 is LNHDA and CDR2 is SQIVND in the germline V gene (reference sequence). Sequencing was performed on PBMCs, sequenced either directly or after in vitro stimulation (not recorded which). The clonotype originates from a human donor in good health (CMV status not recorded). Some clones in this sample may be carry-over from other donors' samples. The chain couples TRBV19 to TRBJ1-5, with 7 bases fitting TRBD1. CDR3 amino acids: CASSPRQGSIQPQHF. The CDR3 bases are TGTGCCAGTAGTCCCCGACAGGGTTCCATACAGCCCCAGCATTTT.